Listed here are 14 T cell receptor beta chains from one sample, sequenced in a study of type 1 regulatory T cells. These receptors have no known antigen. TCRdb re-called the reads through MiXCR, storing one row per CDR3 protein. Of about 42,000 distinct CDR3 sequences in the sample, 10% to 15% are singletons; the top ten hold 6.5% to 9%. Sequenced material: cultured non-Tr1 T cells, either the whole culture or a sorted T cell fraction (not recorded which). The receptors stem from a human donor in good health.

This clonotype appeared many times. This chain connects TRBV28 to TRBJ1-2; 8 bases align to TRBD1. This CDR3 has 13 amino acids. Germline CDR1 reads MDHEN; CDR2 reads SYDVKM. V trimming: 6 bases; J trimming: 4 bases; junction bases outside the gene matches: 4. The CDR3 DNA sequence: TGTGCCAGCAGCCTGACAGGGGCCTATGGCTACACCTTC. It specifies CASSLTGAYGYTF.

This clonotype has only a few counts. This sequence joins TRBV20-1 and TRBJ2-2; 7 bases fit TRBD1. Trimming at V came to 6 bases and at J to 6 bases, leaving 13 bases not matched to a gene. The CDR3 is made up of 15 amino acids. Germline V gene sequence: CDR1 DFQATT, CDR2 SNEGSKA (reference sequence). DNA of the CDR3: TGCAGTGCCAGCAGACGAACAGGGGCATCCGGGGAGCTGTTTTTT. Translated: CSASRRTGASGELFF.

This clonotype occurred many times. The CDR3 bases are TGCAGCGTCCGACAGGGGGGGGACAATGAGCAGTTCTTC. Protein: CSVRQGGDNEQFF. The rearrangement uses TRBV29-1 and TRBJ2-1; 9 positions match TRBD1. Germline trimming cut 6 bases from V and 5 bases from J; bases unmatched to any gene: 5. CDR1 is SQVTM and CDR2 is ANQGSEA in the germline V gene. This CDR3 region has 13 residues.

The rearrangement joins TRBV18 to TRBJ1-5; 8 nucleotides match TRBD1. J gave up 4 bases and V 6 bases, and 8 bases lay outside the gene matches. CDR3 size: 15 residues. Germline V gene data show CDR1 as KGHSH and CDR2 as LQKENI. DNA of the CDR3: TGTGCCAGCTCGCTTGACAGGGGTGGGAATCAGCCCCAGCATTTT. Protein product: CASSLDRGGNQPQHF.

The sample holds many counts of this clonotype. The gene calls are TRBV5-4 and TRBJ2-7, with D possibly matching TRBD2 (5 bases). V was shortened by 0 bases and J by 1 base, with 8 bases between the two germline ends. This CDR3 comprises 14 residues. Germline-derived CDR1 and CDR2 are SGHNT and YYREEE (reference sequence). Written as DNA, the CDR3 is TGTGCCAGCAGCTTGGGGAGGTCTTCCTACGAGCAGTACTTC. Its translation is CASSLGRSSYEQYF.

This clonotype was counted only a few times. The gene calls are TRBV6-5 and TRBJ2-1; no firm D call. V was shortened by 5 bases and J by 0 bases, with 11 bases between the two germline ends. There are 15 residues in the CDR3. Germline-derived CDR1 and CDR2 are MNHEY and SVGAGI. The CDR3 DNA sequence: TGTGCCAGCAGTCTTCAGGACCGCTCCTACAATGAGCAGTTCTTC. Protein product: CASSLQDRSYNEQFF.

The sample holds many counts of this clonotype. This chain links TRBV5-8 with TRBJ1-2; D unresolved. V lost 1 base and J 7 bases, leaving 14 bases between the germline ends. CDR1 is SGHTS, CDR2 YDEGEE, per germline. The CDR3 has 14 residues. The CDR3 spells CASSLIGQAGGYTF. The CDR3 nucleotides are TGTGCCAGCAGCTTGATCGGGCAAGCGGGTGGCTACACCTTC.

The chain has TRBV29-1 and TRBJ2-5; 9 nucleotides align to TRBD1. Looked up from germline, CDR1 is SQVTM and CDR2 is ANQGSEA. The V gene end was trimmed by 3 bases and the J gene end by 3 bases; junction bases not matched to a gene: 5. The CDR3 runs to 14 residues. The CDR3 region has the DNA TGCAGCGTTGACCCCCGGGACAGGGAAGAGACCCAGTACTTC. Translation: CSVDPRDREETQYF.

At least ten counts were recorded for this clonotype. The J gene is TRBJ2-3, the V gene TRBV5-4, with TRBD2 matching over 8 bases. This CDR3 is built from 15 residues. Trimming at V came to 0 bases and at J to 5 bases, leaving 5 bases not matched to a gene. The V gene's germline CDR1 is SGHNT and CDR2 YYREEE (reference sequence). The CDR3 DNA reads TGTGCCAGCAGCTTGGGCGCCGCGGGAGGAGATACGCAGTATTTT. Protein sequence: CASSLGAAGGDTQYF.

This clonotype occurred a few times. The chain carries TRBV4-2 and TRBJ2-5; maybe TRBD1 (5 bases). This CDR3 has 15 amino acids. The V gene's germline CDR1 is LGHNA and CDR2 YNFKEQ. V was cut by 4 bases and J by 5 bases, with 17 bases left in between. CDR3 in DNA: TGTGCCAGCAGCCCTCAAGTAGTTGGGGCGGAGACCCAGTACTTC. Translation gives CASSPQVVGAETQYF.

The V and J genes are TRBV28 and TRBJ1-1; D is ambiguous. The CDR3 is made up of 14 amino acids. CDR1 and CDR2 from the germline V gene are MDHEN and SYDVKM. V was pared by 6 bases and J by 5 bases, with 16 bases between. CDR3 residues: CASRPPAIGTEAFF. DNA of the CDR3: TGTGCCAGCAGGCCCCCCGCCATTGGGACTGAAGCTTTCTTT.

This clonotype was detected ten times or more. The chain is built from TRBV12-3 or TRBV12-4 and TRBJ2-7; 8 bases fit TRBD1. The CDR3 has 14 amino acids. With V trimmed by 6 bases and J by 9 bases, 13 bases remained unmatched. CDR3 in amino acids: CASRAGTGYLRQYF. In DNA, the CDR3 is TGTGCCAGCAGGGCCGGGACAGGATACTTAAGGCAGTACTTC.

This chain connects TRBV10-3 to TRBJ2-5; D may be TRBD1 or TRBD2 (5 bases each). The V end lost 11 bases, the J end lost 4 bases, and 14 bases lay between the germline ends. This CDR3 is built from 12 residues. Germline assignment: CDR1 ENHRY and CDR2 SYGVKD. The chain's CDR3 is CASSGDLETQYF. The CDR3 DNA is TGTGCCTCCTCCGGGGACCTAGAGACCCAGTACTTC.

This clonotype was seen many times. The chain combines TRBV7-9 with TRBJ2-1; tentatively, D is TRBD2 (5 bases). Germline values: CDR1 SEHNR, CDR2 FQNEAQ (reference sequence). Deletions cut 3 bases from V and 8 bases from J, with 5 bases between. This CDR3 is built from 11 residues. In DNA form, the CDR3 reads TGTGCCAGCAGCTTGGGAGATGAGCAGTTCTTC. Encoded protein: CASSLGDEQFF.